Given below is one TCR beta chain in context. As yet, its antigen is unknown. This CDR3 has 16 residues. J lost 4 bases, V lost 2 bases, and 4 bases had no gene match. CDR1 and CDR2 from the germline V gene are KGHSH and LQKENI. These data come from a study of cytomegalovirus exposure and HLA in healthy donors. General study points: A later analysis linked about 17,000 TCR beta sequences to HLA alleles at 0.05 false discovery rate. The study reported that TCR beta sequences accurately predicted HLA-A and HLA-B alleles in most subjects. The study put 150 or so TCR beta chains on its list as cytomegalovirus-associated. It was shown in a later analysis that HLA-associated TCR beta chains were more clonally expanded than other, equally common chains.

Primers: 60 Vbeta forward and 13 Jbeta reverse. Profiled with immunoSEQ multiplex PCR; TCRdb holds only in-frame clones, not every one. There are some 110,000 clones in the sample; approximately 70% occur only once, and roughly 3.2% lies in the top ten. Material: PBMCs. The chain combines TRBV18 with TRBJ2-1; the match to TRBD2 covers 11 bases. The source of this sequence is a man younger than 40 in good health and CMV-seronegative. The chain's CDR3 is CASSPNSGRVYNEQFF. The CDR3 nucleotides are TGTGCCAGCTCACCAAATAGCGGGAGGGTATACAATGAGCAGTTCTTC.